Below are 17 T cell receptor beta chains sequenced from a single sample in a study of response to subunit inactivated influenza vaccine. TCRdb called the RT-PCR reads again in MiXCR, with one record for every CDR3 protein. The table records roughly 630,000 distinct CDR3 sequences, 14% of them present only once. This material consisted of PBMCs from blood, taken approximately 15 days before vaccination. These receptors all come from a man over 45 who received an inactivated influenza vaccine.

This clonotype was observed a handful of times. The rearrangement joins TRBV12-3 or TRBV12-4 to TRBJ1-5; perhaps TRBD1 as D (6 bases). Trimming stripped 8 bases from V and 2 bases from J, with 16 bases between. There are 15 residues in the CDR3. The CDR3 nucleotides are TGTGCCAGCTCCGGGACAACCCGGGGCAATCAGCCCCAGCATTTT. This codes for CASSGTTRGNQPQHF.

The chain employs TRBV5-1 and TRBJ2-3; no firm D call. The CDR3 is made up of 12 amino acids. With 6 bases removed from V and 0 bases from J, the gap between germline ends came to 5 bases. Germline CDR1 is SGHRS and CDR2 is YFSETQ. CDR3 in amino acids: CASISSTDTQYF. The CDR3 region has the DNA TGCGCCAGCATCTCTAGCACAGATACGCAGTATTTT.

The chain joins TRBV4-2 to TRBJ2-5; D is ambiguous. Per the germline V gene, CDR1 is LGHNA and CDR2 is YNFKEQ. The CDR3 extends over 14 amino acids. Trimming pared 0 bases from V and 2 bases from J, leaving 7 bases between. CDR3 region: CASSQDLGQETQYF. CDR3 nucleotide sequence: TGTGCCAGCAGCCAAGATCTCGGACAAGAGACCCAGTACTTC.

V and J are TRBV20-1 and TRBJ2-3, with TRBD2 identical over 7 bases. The CDR3 is made up of 14 amino acids. Per the germline V gene, CDR1 is DFQATT and CDR2 is SNEGSKA (reference sequence). The V gene end was trimmed by 5 bases and the J gene end by 0 bases; junction bases not matched to a gene: 5. CDR3 DNA sequence: TGCAGTGCTCATAGCGGGTCTAGCACAGATACGCAGTATTTT. This codes for CSAHSGSSTDTQYF.

The table lists this clonotype with a few counts. This rearrangement joins TRBV20-1 to TRBJ2-3, with 16 nucleotides matching TRBD2. CDR3 length equals 18 residues. Germline trimming cut 5 bases from V and 3 bases from J; bases unmatched to any gene: 11. CDR1 is DFQATT, CDR2 SNEGSKA, per germline (reference sequence). CDR3 nucleotides: TGCAGTGCTCTCGGGACTAGCGGGAGGGCCTCCCGTACAGATACGCAGTATTTT. Translation gives CSALGTSGRASRTDTQYF.

Many counts were recorded for this clonotype. V gene TRBV7-2 combines with J gene TRBJ1-1; TRBD1 might be the D (5 bases). In germline, CDR1 is SGHTA, CDR2 FQGNSA. Trimming took 3 bases from V and 1 from J, leaving 9 bases between them. The CDR3 spans 14 residues. CDR3 region: CASSFPGGNTEAFF. Written as DNA, the CDR3 is TGTGCCAGCAGCTTCCCGGGGGGGAACACTGAAGCTTTCTTT.

The chain employs TRBV20-1 and TRBJ1-5; D is possibly TRBD1 (5 bases). Germline V gene sequence: CDR1 DFQATT, CDR2 SNEGSKA (reference sequence). Trimming took off 2 bases at V and 1 base at J, with 9 bases between the two ends. The CDR3 loop spans 14 amino acids. The CDR3 DNA is TGCAGTGCTAGAAGGGGCAAGAGCAATCAGCCCCAGCATTTT. It translates to CSARRGKSNQPQHF.

The chain links TRBV11-1 to TRBJ2-2, with 10 bases identical to TRBD2. CDR1 is SGHAT, CDR2 FQDESV, per germline (reference sequence). V shed 5 bases and J 6 bases; nucleotides not matched to a gene: 15. This CDR3 is built from 18 residues. As DNA, the CDR3 is TGTGCCAGCAGCCCGTACAGTCAGCGGGAGGGCCTCGCCGGGGAGCTGTTTTTT. Translation: CASSPYSQREGLAGELFF.

This clonotype was observed a few times. The chain employs TRBV6-2 or TRBV6-3 and TRBJ2-1; D perhaps matches TRBD2 (7 bases). V lost 5 bases and J lost 4, with 15 bases in between. In germline, CDR1 is MNHEY, CDR2 SVGEGT. The length of the CDR3 is 15 residues. The CDR3 bases are TGTGCCAGCAGTCGCGCGGGGGCCCTTTACAATGAGCAGTTCTTC. Translated, it gives CASSRAGALYNEQFF.

The chain recombines TRBV5-6 with TRBJ1-1; tentatively, D is TRBD1 (6 bases). Germline assignment: CDR1 SGHDT and CDR2 YYEEEE. The CDR3 runs 15 residues. The V gene lost 4 bases and the J gene lost 0 bases, with 13 bases spanning the gap. For the CDR3, the DNA is TGTGCCAGCAGCGCAACGGACAGATTGAACACTGAAGCTTTCTTT. Translated: CASSATDRLNTEAFF.

This sequence joins TRBV7-9 and TRBJ1-1, with a tentative D call TRBD1 (6 bases). V was shortened by 3 bases and J by 7 bases, with 12 bases between the two germline ends. In germline, CDR1 is SEHNR, CDR2 FQNEAQ (reference sequence). The CDR3 is 13 amino acids. The CDR3 bases are TGTGCCAGCAGCTTCACCGGGACACTTGAAGCTTTCTTT. It yields the protein CASSFTGTLEAFF.

The chain uses TRBV7-8 and TRBJ1-5; unclear D gene. Germline V CDR1 and CDR2: SGHVS, FQNEAQ. With 5 bases removed from V and 2 bases from J, the gap between germline ends came to 19 bases. This CDR3 has 17 amino acids. The CDR3 is CASSPHLWGGGNQPQHF. The CDR3 DNA reads TGTGCCAGCAGCCCCCACCTATGGGGAGGTGGCAATCAGCCCCAGCATTTT.

The J gene is TRBJ2-7, the V gene TRBV2, with no clear D. CDR3 length: 14 residues. Trimming left V 3 bases short and J 4 bases short, with 13 bases between. Germline CDR1 and CDR2: SNHLY and FYNNEI. The CDR3 DNA follows: TGTGCCAGCAGTGACTTTGCTAGTTTTTACGAGCAGTACTTC. This sequence encodes CASSDFASFYEQYF.

About this clonotype: One end of the junction fails to match germline, which may point to a read error. The rearrangement uses TRBV7-9 and TRBJ2-5; a weak D match, TRBD1 (5 bases). Germline V gene sequence: CDR1 SEHNR, CDR2 FQNEAQ (reference sequence). The CDR3 extends over 13 amino acids. The DNA of the CDR3 is TGTGCCCGCAGCTTCGCAGGGCAAGAGACCCAGTACTTC. This gives the protein CARSFAGQETQYF.

This clonotype was seen more than once but under ten times. This rearrangement joins TRBV6-2 or TRBV6-3 to TRBJ2-5, with 8 bases lining up with TRBD2. Germline lookup yields CDR1 MNHEY and CDR2 SVGEGT. There are 16 residues in the CDR3. The junction had 7 bases not matched to a gene; V was cut back by 2 bases and J by 2 bases. CDR3 in DNA: TGTGCCAGCAGTTACGGCCCAGCGGGGGAGCAAGAGACCCAGTACTTC. Translating it yields CASSYGPAGEQETQYF.

This clonotype occurred a few times. This chain connects TRBV29-1 to TRBJ2-2; D is perhaps TRBD2 (6 bases). Trimming took 4 bases from V and 7 from J, leaving 16 bases between them. Per germline, CDR1 SQVTM and CDR2 ANQGSEA. This CDR3 contains 14 residues. The CDR3 loop reads CSVGTLTSFGELFF. The CDR3 DNA reads as TGCAGCGTTGGGACCCTGACTAGTTTCGGGGAGCTGTTTTTT.

There are a few counts of this clonotype. V gene TRBV5-1 combines with J gene TRBJ2-3, with TRBD2 matching over 11 bases. Germline trimming cut 2 bases from V and 0 bases from J; bases unmatched to any gene: 2. This CDR3 comprises 16 residues. Germline V gene sequence: CDR1 SGHRS, CDR2 YFSETQ. The CDR3 sequence is CASSFSGRASTDTQYF. The CDR3 DNA follows: TGCGCCAGCAGCTTTAGCGGGAGGGCTAGCACAGATACGCAGTATTTT.